The rows below give T cell receptor beta chains drawn from one sample of a study of graft-versus-host responses after intestinal transplantation. The antigens these receptors bind are not known. Assay: immunoSEQ multiplex PCR; the TCRdb copy retains only in-frame clones and omits some. The sample yields more than 95,000 clones, less than 95% seen once. The sequencing here drew on unstimulated CD4+ T cells sorted from spleen or lymph node cells, taken before intestinal transplant. Every receptor here comes from a human donor who received an intestinal transplant. Each CDR3 is given with its conserved first and last residue. Each record gives: D gene, clone size, V gene, J gene, CDR3 DNA, CDR3 protein. The D gene is left open where the match is weak. Clone size appears in some rows only: once, few, many, or a class for an expanded clone.

>NA|once|TRBV19|TRBJ2-1
TGTGCCAGTAGTCCCGCAGGGTACGGACGATACAATGAGCAGTTCTTC
CASSPAGYGRYNEQFF
>TRBD2|once|TRBV12-5|TRBJ2-5
TGTGCTAGTGGTTTGTTGCCGACTAGCGGGGGGGAGACCCAGTACTTC
CASGLLPTSGGETQYF
>TRBD1|NA|TRBV12-5|TRBJ2-4
TGTGCTAGTGGTTTTAGGACAGGGAGGAGGGAAAACATTCAGTACTTC
CASGFRTGRRENIQYF
>NA|NA|TRBV30|TRBJ1-5
TGTGCCTGGGGGATGACGGGGACACCTTCGCATTTT
CAWGMTGTPSHF
>TRBD2|NA|TRBV7-9|TRBJ2-2
TGTGCCAGCAGCTTTAGTCCCACTAGCGGGAGAACCGGGGAGCTGTTTTTT
CASSFSPTSGRTGELFF
>TRBD1|NA|TRBV6-5|TRBJ1-5
TGTGCCAGCAGCCGACAGGGTAATCAGCCCCAGCATTTT
CASSRQGNQPQHF
>NA|NA|TRBV6-5|TRBJ1-5
TGTGCCAGCAGTCTCGACCGTTCCGGGTACCAGCCCCAGCATTTT
CASSLDRSGYQPQHF
>NA|NA|TRBV7-2|TRBJ1-3
TGTGCCAGCAGCTTTAGTGGGGAGGTGGGATCTGGAAACACCATATATTTT
CASSFSGEVGSGNTIYF
>TRBD1|NA|TRBV5-1|TRBJ2-7
TGCGCCAGCAGTCCCGGGGGGACAGGGGGCTACGAGCAGTACTTC
CASSPGGTGGYEQYF
>NA|NA|TRBV5-1|TRBJ1-5
TGCGCCAGCAGCTTTTATCCGGGGGACAGCAATCAGCCCCAGCATTTT
CASSFYPGDSNQPQHF
>TRBD1|once|TRBV5-4|TRBJ2-6
TGTGCCAGCAGCTTGAGGGACAGGGATAGGTTTGGGGCCAACGTCCTGACTTTC
CASSLRDRDRFGANVLTF
>NA|NA|TRBV18|TRBJ1-3
TGTGCCAGCTCACCACGAAGGGGCGATTCTGGAAACACCATATATTTT
CASSPRRGDSGNTIYF
>TRBD1|NA|TRBV7-3|TRBJ1-1
TGTGCCAGCAGCTTAACAGGGGGCGCGAACACTGAAGCTTTCTTT
CASSLTGGANTEAFF
>TRBD1|NA|TRBV7-9|TRBJ1-2
TGTGCCAGCAGCCCCTCAGGCAGGGGGCAGGGTGGCTACACCTTC
CASSPSGRGQGGYTF
>NA|NA|TRBV19|TRBJ2-3
TGTGCCAAGTCTCAGGCGGATACGCAGTATTTT
CAKSQADTQYF
>TRBD1|once|TRBV6-5|TRBJ1-4
TGTGCCAGCAAGATGAGGACAGGGGATGAAAAACTGTTTTTT
CASKMRTGDEKLFF
>TRBD2|NA|TRBV5-1|TRBJ2-3
TGCGCCAGCAGCTTGGGGCTAGCGGGATCCACAGATACGCAGTATTTT
CASSLGLAGSTDTQYF
>NA|NA|TRBV20-1|TRBJ2-3
TGCAGTGCTCAGAGCGAGGCGCAGTATTTT
CSAQSEAQYF
>NA|once|TRBV5-1|TRBJ2-1
TGCGCCAGCAGTTCCCCGGACAGAAACTCCTACAATGAGCAGTTCTTC
CASSSPDRNSYNEQFF
>NA|NA|TRBV5-1|TRBJ1-2
TGCGCCAGCAGCCCTAGGGGGAACTATGGCTACACCTTC
CASSPRGNYGYTF
>TRBD2|NA|TRBV10-3|TRBJ2-7
TGTGCCATCAGTGAGACTAGCGGGGCCTACGAGCAGTACTTC
CAISETSGAYEQYF
>NA|NA|TRBV29-1|TRBJ2-2
TGCAGCGTGTCGGGAAGAACCACCGGGGAGCTGTTTTTT
CSVSGRTTGELFF
>NA|NA|TRBV19|TRBJ2-1
TGTGCCAGTACTCGACTAGGTCCCCTTGGGAATGAGCAGTTCTTC
CASTRLGPLGNEQFF
>NA|NA|TRBV5-1|TRBJ2-5
TGCGCCAGCAGCCACTTTAGCAACCCGGAGACCCAGTACTTC
CASSHFSNPETQYF
>TRBD1|NA|TRBV5-1|TRBJ2-7
TGCGCCAGCAGCTCCAAACAGGGGGCGTCAGCCTACGAGCAGTACTTC
CASSSKQGASAYEQYF
>NA|NA|TRBV5-1|TRBJ2-1
TGCGCCAGCAGCTTGGCAGGGCCTTCGAACAATGAGCAGTTCTTC
CASSLAGPSNNEQFF
>NA|NA|TRBV6-1|TRBJ2-3
TGTGCCAGCAGTGGCAGGGTAACAGATACGCAGTATTTT
CASSGRVTDTQYF
>NA|NA|TRBV28|TRBJ2-1
TGTGCCAGCAGTCCCTTCTCGTACAATGAGCAGTTCTTC
CASSPFSYNEQFF
>NA|NA|TRBV5-1|TRBJ2-1
TGCGCCAGCAGGTCCGGGACTTACAATGAGCAGTTCTTC
CASRSGTYNEQFF
>TRBD2|NA|TRBV29-1|TRBJ2-3
TGCAGCGTAGAGCGGGAGGGGCCAGATACGCAGTATTTT
CSVEREGPDTQYF
>NA|NA|TRBV28|TRBJ1-1
TGTGCCAGCAGTTTGTTACAGGGAGAAGCTTTCTTT
CASSLLQGEAFF
>TRBD1|NA|TRBV5-1|TRBJ2-1
TGCGCCAGTTCGGGACAGCCTTACAATGAGCAGTTCTTC
CASSGQPYNEQFF
>TRBD1|NA|TRBV5-4|TRBJ2-3
TGTGCCAGCAGCCCGGACAGGGTAACAGATACGCAGTATTTT
CASSPDRVTDTQYF
>NA|NA|TRBV7-8|TRBJ2-1
TGTGCCAGCAGCTTAGCGCGGCAGGGGAATGAGCAGTTCTTC
CASSLARQGNEQFF
>NA|few|TRBV20-1|TRBJ2-3
TGCAGTGCGGGCAGCACAGATACGCAGTATTTT
CSAGSTDTQYF
>TRBD1|NA|TRBV10-3|TRBJ2-7
TGTGCCATCTCGATAGGACAGGGGAAAGAGCAGTACTTC
CAISIGQGKEQYF
>TRBD1|NA|TRBV5-5|TRBJ1-2
TGTGCCAGCAGCTTGGTGGGGGGGGACAGGACTAACTATGGCTACACCTTC
CASSLVGGDRTNYGYTF
>TRBD2|NA|TRBV10-3|TRBJ2-7
TGTGCCATCATGGGACTAGCGGGAGACGAGCAGTACTTC
CAIMGLAGDEQYF
>NA|NA|TRBV6-1|TRBJ1-1
TGTGCCAGCCGAATGAACAGGGTGGCGGCTGAAGCTTTCTTT
CASRMNRVAAEAFF
>NA|NA|TRBV28|TRBJ2-1
TGTGCCAGCAGTCCCCCCGGGGGTCGTAGGGTCTTC
CASSPPGGRRVF
>NA|NA|TRBV9|TRBJ1-6
TGTGCCAGCAGCGTAGGGGGACTAGGGAATTCACCCCTCCACTTT
CASSVGGLGNSPLHF
>TRBD1|NA|TRBV11-2|TRBJ2-7
TGTGCCAGCAGCTTACATTTCGGGACAGGGAGCCTACCCTACGAGCAGTACTTC
CASSLHFGTGSLPYEQYF
>NA|NA|TRBV5-6|TRBJ1-4
TGTGCCAGCAGCTTGGGAGGCGGGTTCTCTAATGAAAAACTGTTTTTT
CASSLGGGFSNEKLFF
>TRBD1|NA|TRBV6-5|TRBJ1-2
TGTGCCAGCAGTTACAGTACGGGACAGGGGGGCTATGGCTACACCTTC
CASSYSTGQGGYGYTF
>TRBD1|NA|TRBV7-2|TRBJ2-1
TGTGCCAGCAGCCCCAGGGGGCCCTACAATGAGCAGTTCTTC
CASSPRGPYNEQFF